This record concerns one T cell receptor beta chain sequence. This table comes from immunoSEQ multiplex PCR, and its TCRdb copy is limited to in-frame clones, with some not included. Of 55,000 or so clones detected, less than 95% appear once; the ten largest clones hold approximately 6.2%. The sample is drawn from a study of blood T cell repertoires in COVID-19. Study information: From the United States, Italy and Spain came samples of acute and convalescent COVID-19.

The CDR3 runs 18 residues. Germline trimming cut 5 bases from V and 5 bases from J; bases unmatched to any gene: 16. Germline CDR1 is MDHEN and CDR2 is SYDVKM. The chain carries TRBV28 and TRBJ2-5, with 11 bases lining up with TRBD2. Material: peripheral blood. The origin of this receptor is a man aged 40-55 years with acute or convalescent COVID-19. The CDR3 loop reads CASSGLGLAELRAETQYF. The DNA for the CDR3 is TGTGCCAGCAGTGGACTGGGACTAGCGGAGCTAAGGGCGGAGACCCAGTACTTC.